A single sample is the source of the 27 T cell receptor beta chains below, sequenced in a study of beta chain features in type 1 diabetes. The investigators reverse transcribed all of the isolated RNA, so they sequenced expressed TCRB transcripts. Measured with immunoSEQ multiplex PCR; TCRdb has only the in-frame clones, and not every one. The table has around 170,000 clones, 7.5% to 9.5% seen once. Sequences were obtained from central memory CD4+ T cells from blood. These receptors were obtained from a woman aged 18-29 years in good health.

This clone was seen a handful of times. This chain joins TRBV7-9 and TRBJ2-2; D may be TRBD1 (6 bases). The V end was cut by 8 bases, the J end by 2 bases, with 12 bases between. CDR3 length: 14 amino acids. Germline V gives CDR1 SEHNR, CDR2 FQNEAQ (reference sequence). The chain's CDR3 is CASQGQINTGELFF. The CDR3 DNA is TGTGCCAGCCAAGGACAGATTAACACCGGGGAGCTGTTTTTT.

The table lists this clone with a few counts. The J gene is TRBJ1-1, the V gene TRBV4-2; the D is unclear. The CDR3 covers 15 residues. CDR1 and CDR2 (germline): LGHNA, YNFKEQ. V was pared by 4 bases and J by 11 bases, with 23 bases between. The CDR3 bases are TGTGCCAGCAGCCGAGAAGCTATCGGACTTTCAGGCGCTTTCTTT. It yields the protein CASSREAIGLSGAFF.

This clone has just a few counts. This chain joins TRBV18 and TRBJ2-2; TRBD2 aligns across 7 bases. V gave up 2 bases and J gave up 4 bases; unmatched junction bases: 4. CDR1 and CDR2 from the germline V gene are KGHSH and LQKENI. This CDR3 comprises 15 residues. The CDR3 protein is CASSPYLAATGELFF. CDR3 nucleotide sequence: TGTGCCAGCTCACCATATCTAGCGGCCACCGGGGAGCTGTTTTTT.

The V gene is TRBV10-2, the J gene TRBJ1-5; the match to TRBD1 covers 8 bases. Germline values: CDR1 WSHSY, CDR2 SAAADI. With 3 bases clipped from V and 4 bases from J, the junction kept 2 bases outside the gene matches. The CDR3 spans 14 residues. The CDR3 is CASSDTGGNQPQHF. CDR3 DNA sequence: TGCGCCAGCAGTGATACAGGGGGAAATCAGCCCCAGCATTTT.

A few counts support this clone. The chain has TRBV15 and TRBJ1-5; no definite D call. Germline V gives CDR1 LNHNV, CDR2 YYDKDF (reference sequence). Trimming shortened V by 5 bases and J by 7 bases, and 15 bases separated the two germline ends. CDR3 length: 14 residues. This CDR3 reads CATSVFKISQPQHF. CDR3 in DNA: TGTGCCACCAGCGTATTCAAAATTAGCCAGCCCCAGCATTTT.

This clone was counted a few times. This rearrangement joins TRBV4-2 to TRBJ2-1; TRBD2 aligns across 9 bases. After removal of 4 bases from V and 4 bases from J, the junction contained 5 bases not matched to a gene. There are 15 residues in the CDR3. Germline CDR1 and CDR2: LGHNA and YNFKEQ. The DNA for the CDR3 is TGTGCCAGCAGCCCCAGACTAGCGGTTTACAATGAGCAGTTCTTC. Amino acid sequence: CASSPRLAVYNEQFF.

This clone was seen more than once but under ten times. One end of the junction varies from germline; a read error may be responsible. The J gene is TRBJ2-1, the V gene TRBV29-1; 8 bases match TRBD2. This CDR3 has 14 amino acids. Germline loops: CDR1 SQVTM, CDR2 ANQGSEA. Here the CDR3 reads CSVEEGLGGNEQFF. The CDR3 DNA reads TGCAGCGTGGAAGAGGGACTAGGGGGCAATGAGCAGTTCTTC.

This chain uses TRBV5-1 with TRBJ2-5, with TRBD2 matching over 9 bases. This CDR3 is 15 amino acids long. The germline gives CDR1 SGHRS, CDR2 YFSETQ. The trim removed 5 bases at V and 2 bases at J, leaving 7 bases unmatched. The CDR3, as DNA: TGCGCCAGCAGTTCCCGGACTAGCGATCAAGAGACCCAGTACTTC. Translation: CASSSRTSDQETQYF.

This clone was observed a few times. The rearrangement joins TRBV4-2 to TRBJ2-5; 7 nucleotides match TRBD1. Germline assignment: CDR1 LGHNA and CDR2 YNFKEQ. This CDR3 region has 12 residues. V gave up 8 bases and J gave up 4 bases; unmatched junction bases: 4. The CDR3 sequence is CASGTVGETQYF. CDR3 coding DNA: TGTGCCAGCGGGACAGTGGGAGAGACCCAGTACTTC.

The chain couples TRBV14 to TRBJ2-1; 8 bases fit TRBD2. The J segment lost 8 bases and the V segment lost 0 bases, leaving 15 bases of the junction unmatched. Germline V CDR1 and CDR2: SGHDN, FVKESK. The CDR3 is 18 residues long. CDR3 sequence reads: CASSQDKAGTRTRHEQFF. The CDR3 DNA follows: TGTGCCAGCAGCCAAGATAAGGCGGGGACTAGGACGAGGCATGAGCAGTTCTTC.

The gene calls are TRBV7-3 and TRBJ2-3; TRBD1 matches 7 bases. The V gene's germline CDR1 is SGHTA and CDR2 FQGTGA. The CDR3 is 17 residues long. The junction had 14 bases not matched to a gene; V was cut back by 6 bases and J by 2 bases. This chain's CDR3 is CASSPLKGAGLTDTQYF. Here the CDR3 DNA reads TGTGCCAGCAGTCCCTTAAAGGGGGCGGGCCTCACAGATACGCAGTATTTT. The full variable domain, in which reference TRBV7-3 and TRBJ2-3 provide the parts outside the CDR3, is GAGVSQTPSNKVTEKGKYVELRCDPISGHTALYWYRQSLGQGPEFLIYFQGTGAADDSGLPNDRFFAVRPEGSVSTLKIQRTERGDSAVYLCASSPLKGAGLTDTQYFGPGTRLTVL.

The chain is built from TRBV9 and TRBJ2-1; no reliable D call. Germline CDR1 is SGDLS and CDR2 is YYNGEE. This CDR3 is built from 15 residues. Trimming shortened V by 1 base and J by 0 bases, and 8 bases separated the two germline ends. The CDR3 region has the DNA TGTGCCAGCAGCGTAAACCCGAGCTCCTACAATGAGCAGTTCTTC. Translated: CASSVNPSSYNEQFF.

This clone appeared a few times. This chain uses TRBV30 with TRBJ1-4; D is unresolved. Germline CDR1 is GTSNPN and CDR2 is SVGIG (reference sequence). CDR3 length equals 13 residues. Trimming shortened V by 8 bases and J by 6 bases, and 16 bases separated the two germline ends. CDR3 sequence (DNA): TGTGCCCTCAAACCCGGGAGACATGAAAAACTGTTTTTT. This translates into CALKPGRHEKLFF.

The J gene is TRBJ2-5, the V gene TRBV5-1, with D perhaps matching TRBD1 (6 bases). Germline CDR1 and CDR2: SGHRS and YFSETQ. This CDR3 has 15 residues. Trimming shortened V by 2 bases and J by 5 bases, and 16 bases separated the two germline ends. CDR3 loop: CASSFTTGPGETQYF. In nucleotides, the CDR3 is TGCGCCAGCAGCTTCACAACAGGGCCGGGGGAGACCCAGTACTTC.

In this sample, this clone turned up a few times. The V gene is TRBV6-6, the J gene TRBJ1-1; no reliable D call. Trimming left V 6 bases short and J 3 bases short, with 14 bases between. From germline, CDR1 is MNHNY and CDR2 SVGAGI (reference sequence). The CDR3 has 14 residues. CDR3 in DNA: TGTGCCAGCAGCGCAGGTTTCGGGGACACTGAAGCTTTCTTT. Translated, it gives CASSAGFGDTEAFF.

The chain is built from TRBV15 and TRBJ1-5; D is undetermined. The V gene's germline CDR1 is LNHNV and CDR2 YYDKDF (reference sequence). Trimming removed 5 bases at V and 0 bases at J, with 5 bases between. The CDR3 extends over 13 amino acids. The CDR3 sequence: CATSVNSNQPQHF. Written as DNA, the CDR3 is TGTGCCACCAGCGTCAATAGCAATCAGCCCCAGCATTTT. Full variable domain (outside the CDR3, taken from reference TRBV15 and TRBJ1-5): DAMVIQNPRYQVTQFGKPVTLSCSQTLNHNVMYWYQQKSSQAPKLLFHYYDKDFNNEADTPDNFQSRRPNTSFCFLDIRSPGLGDTAMYLCATSVNSNQPQHFGDGTRLSIL.

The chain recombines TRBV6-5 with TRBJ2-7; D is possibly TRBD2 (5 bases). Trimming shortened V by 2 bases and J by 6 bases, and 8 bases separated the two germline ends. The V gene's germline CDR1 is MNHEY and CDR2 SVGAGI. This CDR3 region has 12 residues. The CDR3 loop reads CASSYDYSEQYF. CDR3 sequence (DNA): TGTGCCAGCAGTTACGACTATTCCGAGCAGTACTTC.

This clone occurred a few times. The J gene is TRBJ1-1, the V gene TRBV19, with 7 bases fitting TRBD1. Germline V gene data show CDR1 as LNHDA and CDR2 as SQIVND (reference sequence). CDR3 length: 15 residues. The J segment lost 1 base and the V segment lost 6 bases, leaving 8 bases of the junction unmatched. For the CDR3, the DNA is TGTGCCAGTAGACCCTATGGGGACAGGAACACTGAAGCTTTCTTT. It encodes CASRPYGDRNTEAFF.

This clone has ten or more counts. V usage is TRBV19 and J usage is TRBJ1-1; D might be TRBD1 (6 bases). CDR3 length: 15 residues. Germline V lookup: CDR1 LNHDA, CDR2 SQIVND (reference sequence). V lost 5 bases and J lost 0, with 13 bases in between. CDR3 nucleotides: TGTGCCAGTAGTTTGGACGGACAGCTGAACACTGAAGCTTTCTTT. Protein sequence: CASSLDGQLNTEAFF.

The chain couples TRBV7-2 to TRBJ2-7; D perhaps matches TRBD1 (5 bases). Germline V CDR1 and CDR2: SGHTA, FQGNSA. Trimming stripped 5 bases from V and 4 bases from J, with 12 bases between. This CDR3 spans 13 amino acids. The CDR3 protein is CASSHDRQYEQYF. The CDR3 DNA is TGTGCCAGCAGCCACGACAGACAATACGAGCAGTACTTC.

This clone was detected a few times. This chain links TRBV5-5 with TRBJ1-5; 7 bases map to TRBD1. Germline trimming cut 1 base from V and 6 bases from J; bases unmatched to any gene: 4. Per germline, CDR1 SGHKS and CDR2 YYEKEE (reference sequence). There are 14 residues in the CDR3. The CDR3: CASSLTGEAQPQHF. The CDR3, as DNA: TGTGCCAGCAGCTTGACAGGGGAGGCTCAGCCCCAGCATTTT.

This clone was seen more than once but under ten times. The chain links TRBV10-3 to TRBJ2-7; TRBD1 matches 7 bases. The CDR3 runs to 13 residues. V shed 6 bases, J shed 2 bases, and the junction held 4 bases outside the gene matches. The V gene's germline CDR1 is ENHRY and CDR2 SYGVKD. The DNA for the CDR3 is TGTGCCATCAGCCGGGACAGAACCTACGAGCAGTACTTC. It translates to CAISRDRTYEQYF.

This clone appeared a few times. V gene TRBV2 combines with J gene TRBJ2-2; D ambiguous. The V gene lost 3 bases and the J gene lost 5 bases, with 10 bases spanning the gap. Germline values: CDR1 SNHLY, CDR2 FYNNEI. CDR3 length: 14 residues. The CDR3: CASSDPVNTGELFF. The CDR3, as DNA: TGTGCCAGCAGTGATCCCGTTAATACCGGGGAGCTGTTTTTT.

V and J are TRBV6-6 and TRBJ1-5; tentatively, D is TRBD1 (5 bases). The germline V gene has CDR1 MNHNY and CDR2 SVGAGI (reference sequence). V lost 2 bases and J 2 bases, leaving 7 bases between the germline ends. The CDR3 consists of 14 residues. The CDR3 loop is CASSYQGGNQPQHF. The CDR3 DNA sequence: TGTGCCAGCAGTTACCAAGGGGGCAATCAGCCCCAGCATTTT.

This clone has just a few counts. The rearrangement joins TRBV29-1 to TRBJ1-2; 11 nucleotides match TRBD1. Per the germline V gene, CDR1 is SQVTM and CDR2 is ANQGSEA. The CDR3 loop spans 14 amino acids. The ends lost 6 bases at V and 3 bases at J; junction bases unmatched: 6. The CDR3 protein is CSVGGQGAHYGYTF. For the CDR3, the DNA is TGCAGCGTGGGCGGACAGGGGGCGCACTATGGCTACACCTTC.

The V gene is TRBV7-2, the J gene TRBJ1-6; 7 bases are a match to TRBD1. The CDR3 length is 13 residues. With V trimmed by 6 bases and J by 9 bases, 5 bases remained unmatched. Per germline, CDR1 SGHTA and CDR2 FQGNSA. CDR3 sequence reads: CASRTNRGSPLHF. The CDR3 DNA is TGTGCCAGCAGAACTAACAGGGGTTCACCCCTCCACTTT.

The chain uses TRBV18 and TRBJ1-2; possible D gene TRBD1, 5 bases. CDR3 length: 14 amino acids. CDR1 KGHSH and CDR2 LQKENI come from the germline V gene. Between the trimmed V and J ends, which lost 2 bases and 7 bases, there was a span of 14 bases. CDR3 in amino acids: CASSPGQGTSGYTF. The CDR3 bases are TGTGCCAGCTCACCAGGTCAGGGAACCAGTGGCTACACCTTC.